A selection of T cell receptor beta chains follows, all from one sample in a study of T cell responses to AZD1222 COVID-19 vaccine. Measured with immunoSEQ multiplex PCR; TCRdb has only the in-frame clones, and not every one. The repertoire holds about 160,000 clones, with around 90% as singletons. The sample consisted of peripheral blood, taken on day 0 of MenACWY control vaccination. The source is an adult in good health. CDR3s include the opening cysteine and the closing phenylalanine or tryptophan. A D gene is named only where the DNA matches it firmly.

d_call	v_call	j_call	cdr3_nt	cdr3_aa
.	TRBV19	TRBJ2-1	TGTGCCAGTAGTATAGAGGGACGGACGTACGGTGAGCAGTTCTTC	CASSIEGRTYGEQFF
.	TRBV29-1	TRBJ1-2	TGCAGCGTTGGGGGGGCAGGGGAACGGTATGGCTACACCTTC	CSVGGAGERYGYTF
TRBD2	TRBV6-5	TRBJ2-1	TGTGCCAGCAGTTACCGAAGCGGGAGGGACAACAATGAGCAGTTCTTC	CASSYRSGRDNNEQFF
.	TRBV6-5	TRBJ2-1	TGTGCCAGCAGTTACTCGAAAGGGCCGGAGAGGAAGCAGTTCTTC	CASSYSKGPERKQFF
.	TRBV3-1/TRBV3-2	TRBJ1-2	TGTGCCACCCACGGGCCTGGAGGCTACACCTTC	CATHGPGGYTF
.	TRBV24-1	TRBJ1-1	TGTGCCACCAGTGATTTTCTGGGAATGGGGGACGGGTCGAGAACTGAAGCTTTCTTT	CATSDFLGMGDGSRTEAFF
TRBD1	TRBV28	TRBJ2-1	TGTGCCAGCATCAGACAGGGCTCCTACAATGAGCAGTTCTTC	CASIRQGSYNEQFF
.	TRBV5-8	TRBJ1-5	TGTGCCAGCAGCTTGATTGGGGGTCAGCCCCAGCATTTT	CASSLIGGQPQHF
.	TRBV9	TRBJ2-1	TGTGCCAGCAGTGGGGGAGGTCGCCAATACAATGAGCAGTTCTTC	CASSGGGRQYNEQFF
.	TRBV6-6	TRBJ2-3	TGTGCCAGCAGTTACTCGGCCCGCGGGGATACGCAGTATTTT	CASSYSARGDTQYF
.	TRBV7-8	TRBJ1-5	TGTGCCAGCAGCTTAAACAGGGCCGCCAATCAGCCCCAGCATTTT	CASSLNRAANQPQHF
.	TRBV11-1	TRBJ1-6	TGTGCCAGCAGCTTCCCGCATTCACCCCTCCACTTT	CASSFPHSPLHF
.	TRBV14	TRBJ1-4	TGTGCCAGCAGCCAAGGAGGGCCAGGGACAAAACTGTTTTTT	CASSQGGPGTKLFF
.	TRBV2	TRBJ1-1	TGTGCCAGCACTGACAGGAACACTGAAGCTTTCTTT	CASTDRNTEAFF
.	TRBV19	TRBJ1-2	TGTGCCAGTAGTTTATATGGCTACACCTTC	CASSLYGYTF
.	TRBV19	TRBJ2-7	TGTGCCAGCGGGCCCCATAGGGGGACGGGGGAGCAGTACTTC	CASGPHRGTGEQYF
.	TRBV19	TRBJ2-2	TGTGCCAGTATGTCCGGGACAAGAACCGGGGAGCTGTTTTTT	CASMSGTRTGELFF